A selection of T cell receptor beta chains follows, all from one sample in a study of blood T cell repertoires in COVID-19. TCRdb's copy holds only in-frame clones and misses some; the assay was immunoSEQ multiplex PCR. The sample contains 35,000 to 50,000 clones, approximately 89% of which appear only once. Sequenced sample: peripheral blood. The receptors here all came from a woman aged 40 to 50 with acute or convalescent COVID-19. Both conserved end residues are trimmed from each CDR3.

V gene	CDR3 length	J gene	CDR3 protein
TRBV5-4	13	TRBJ1-1	ASRGREVGITEAF
TRBV11-2	13	TRBJ1-2	ASSLGATLGYGYT
TRBV12-3/TRBV12-4	11	TRBJ2-2	ASREQNTGELF
TRBV11-1	13	TRBJ1-1	ASSPQQGADTEAF
TRBV30	11	TRBJ1-5	AWGTDVNQPQH
TRBV29-1	13	TRBJ2-7	SVEDPGQGPYEQY
TRBV30	11	TRBJ2-5	AWSSQRQETQY
TRBV2	14	TRBJ1-1	ASSATRQRMNTEAF
TRBV4-1	13	TRBJ1-5	ASSQDPGFNQPQH
TRBV28	15	TRBJ2-3	ASSPPHFKTRSDTQY